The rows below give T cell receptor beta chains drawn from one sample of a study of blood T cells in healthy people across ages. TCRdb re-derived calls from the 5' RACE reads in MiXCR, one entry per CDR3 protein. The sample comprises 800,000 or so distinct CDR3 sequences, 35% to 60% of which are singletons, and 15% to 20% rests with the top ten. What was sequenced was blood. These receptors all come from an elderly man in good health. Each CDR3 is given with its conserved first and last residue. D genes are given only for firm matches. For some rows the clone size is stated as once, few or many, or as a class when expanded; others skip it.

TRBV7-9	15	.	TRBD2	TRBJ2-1	CASRSSGPGRNEQFF	TGTGCCAGCAGATCTAGCGGGCCGGGTCGCAATGAGCAGTTCTTC
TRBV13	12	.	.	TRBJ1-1	CASSSDGTEAFF	TGTGCCAGCAGCTCGGACGGCACTGAAGCTTTCTTT
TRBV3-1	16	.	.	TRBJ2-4	CASSPRLAGTKNIQYF	TGTGCCAGCAGCCCCCGACTGGCAGGGACCAAAAACATTCAGTACTTC
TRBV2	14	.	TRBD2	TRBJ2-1	CASNLAGGVGEQFF	TGTGCCAGCAATCTAGCGGGAGGGGTGGGTGAGCAGTTCTTC
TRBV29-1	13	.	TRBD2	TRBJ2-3	CSGAGEGTDTQYF	TGCAGCGGTGCGGGAGAGGGGACAGATACGCAGTATTTT
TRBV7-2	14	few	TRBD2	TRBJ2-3	CASSLKAGGDTQYF	TGTGCCAGCAGCTTAAAGGCGGGAGGGGATACGCAGTATTTT
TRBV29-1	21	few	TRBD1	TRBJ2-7	CSVEDRGQGMTRASRAYEQYF	TGCAGCGTTGAAGATAGGGGACAGGGAATGACTAGAGCGAGTCGGGCCTACGAGCAGTACTTC
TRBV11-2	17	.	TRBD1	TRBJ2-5	CASSLTGKSYSYNEQYF	TGTGCCAGCAGCTTGACAGGGAAAAGCTACTCCTACAATGAGCAGTACTTC
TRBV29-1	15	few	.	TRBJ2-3	CSVGAPGIGTDTQYF	TGCAGCGTGGGGGCGCCAGGGATTGGCACAGATACGCAGTATTTT
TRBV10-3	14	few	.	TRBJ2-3	CAISESRRGDTQYF	TGTGCCATCAGTGAGTCGCGCAGGGGAGATACGCAGTATTTT
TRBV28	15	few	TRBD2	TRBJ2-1	CASNSAGGVNNEQFF	TGTGCCAGCAACTCGGCGGGAGGGGTGAACAATGAGCAGTTCTTC
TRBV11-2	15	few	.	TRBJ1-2	CASKLTPGKNYGYTF	TGTGCCAGCAAGCTTACCCCAGGCAAAAACTATGGCTACACCTTC
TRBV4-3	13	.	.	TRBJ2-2	CASSQVKSGELFF	TGCGCCAGCAGCCAGGTTAAGTCCGGGGAGCTGTTTTTT
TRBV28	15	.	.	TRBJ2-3	CASREGTDITDTQYF	TGTGCCAGCAGGGAGGGGACGGATATCACAGATACGCAGTATTTT
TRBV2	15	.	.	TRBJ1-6	CASRRMGSYNSPLHF	TGTGCCAGCAGACGGATGGGATCCTATAATTCACCCCTCCACTTT
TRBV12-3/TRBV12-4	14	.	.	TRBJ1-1	CASSLRGEGTEAFF	TGTGCCAGCAGTTTAAGGGGGGAGGGCACTGAAGCTTTCTTT
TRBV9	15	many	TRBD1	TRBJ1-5	CASSEGGGSNQPQHF	TGTGCCAGCAGCGAGGGAGGGGGCTCAAATCAGCCCCAGCATTTT
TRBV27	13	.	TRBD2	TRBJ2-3	CASKLAGEDTQYF	TGTGCCAGCAAACTAGCGGGAGAAGATACGCAGTATTTT
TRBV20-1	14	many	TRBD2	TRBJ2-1	CSASPGLGDNEQFF	TGCAGTGCTAGCCCGGGACTAGGGGACAATGAGCAGTTCTTC
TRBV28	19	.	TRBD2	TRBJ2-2	CASSLYSGVGRVLTGELFF	TGTGCCAGCAGTTTATACAGCGGGGTGGGCAGGGTCCTGACCGGGGAGCTGTTTTTT
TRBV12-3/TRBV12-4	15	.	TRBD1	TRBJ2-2	CASSLYRGNTGELFF	TGTGCCAGCAGTTTGTACAGGGGTAACACCGGGGAGCTGTTTTTT
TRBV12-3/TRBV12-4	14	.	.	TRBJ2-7	CASSPGAGPYEQYF	TGTGCCAGCAGTCCCGGCGCAGGACCCTACGAGCAGTACTTC
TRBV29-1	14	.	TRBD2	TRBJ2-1	CSVAGLAPYNEQFF	TGCAGCGTTGCGGGACTAGCACCCTACAATGAGCAGTTCTTC
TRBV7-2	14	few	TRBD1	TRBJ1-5	CASSLRQGAQPQHF	TGTGCCAGCAGCTTAAGGCAGGGGGCTCAGCCCCAGCATTTT
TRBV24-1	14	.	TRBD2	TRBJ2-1	CATSDPGLEVEQFF	TGTGCCACCAGTGATCCGGGACTAGAGGTTGAGCAGTTCTTC
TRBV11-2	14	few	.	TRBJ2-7	CASSLYGGLGEQYF	TGTGCCAGCAGCTTATACGGGGGCCTCGGCGAGCAGTACTTC
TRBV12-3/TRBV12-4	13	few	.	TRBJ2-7	CASRPTGHYEQYF	TGTGCCAGCAGACCGACAGGACACTACGAGCAGTACTTC
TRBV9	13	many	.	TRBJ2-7	CASNRDSGFEQYF	TGTGCCAGCAATCGGGACTCGGGATTCGAGCAGTACTTC